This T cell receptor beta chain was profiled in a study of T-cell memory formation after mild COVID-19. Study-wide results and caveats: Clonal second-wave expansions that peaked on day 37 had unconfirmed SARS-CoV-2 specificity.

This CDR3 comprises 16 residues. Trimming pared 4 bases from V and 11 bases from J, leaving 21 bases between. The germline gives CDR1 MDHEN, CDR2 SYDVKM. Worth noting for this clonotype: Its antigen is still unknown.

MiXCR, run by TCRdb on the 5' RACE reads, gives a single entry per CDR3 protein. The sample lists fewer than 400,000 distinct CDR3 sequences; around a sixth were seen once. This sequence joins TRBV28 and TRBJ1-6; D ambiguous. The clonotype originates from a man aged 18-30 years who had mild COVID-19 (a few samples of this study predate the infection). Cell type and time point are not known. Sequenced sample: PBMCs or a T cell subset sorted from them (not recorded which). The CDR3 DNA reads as TGTGCCAGCAGTTACCGGGGTTTAACTCTCCACGCACCCCTCCACTTT. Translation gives CASSYRGLTLHAPLHF.